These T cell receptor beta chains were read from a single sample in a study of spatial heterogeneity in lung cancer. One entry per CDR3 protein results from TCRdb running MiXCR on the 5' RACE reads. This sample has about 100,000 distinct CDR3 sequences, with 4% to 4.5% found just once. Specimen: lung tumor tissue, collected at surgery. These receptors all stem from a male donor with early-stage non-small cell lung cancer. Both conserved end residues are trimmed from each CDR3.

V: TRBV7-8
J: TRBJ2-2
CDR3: ASSLVAGLSGELF

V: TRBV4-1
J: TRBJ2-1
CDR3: ASSQVAGALDEQF

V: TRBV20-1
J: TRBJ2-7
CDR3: SARAIHEQY

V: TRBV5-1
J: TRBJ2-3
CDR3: ASSLSVNTDTQY

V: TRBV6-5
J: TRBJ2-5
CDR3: ASSPVLSPYQETQY

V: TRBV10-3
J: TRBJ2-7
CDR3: AISPPPGDSYEQY

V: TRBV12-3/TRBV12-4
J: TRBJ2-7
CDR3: ASSDRGSPYEQY

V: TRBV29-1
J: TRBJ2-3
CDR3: SVRQRFTDTQY

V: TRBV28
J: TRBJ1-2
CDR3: ASRKLGRGGYT

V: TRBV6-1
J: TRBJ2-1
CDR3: ATLIYNEQF

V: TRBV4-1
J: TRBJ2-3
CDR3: ASSQALLPSDTQY

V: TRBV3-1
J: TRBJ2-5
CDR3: ASRLNRASGSIEETQY

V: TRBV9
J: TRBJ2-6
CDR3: ASSATGIGANVLT

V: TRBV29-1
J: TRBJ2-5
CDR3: SVILRGLLETQY

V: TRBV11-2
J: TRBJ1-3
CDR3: ASSFRGAGGNTIY

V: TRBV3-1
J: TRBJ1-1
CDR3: ASSPVNAGDTEAF

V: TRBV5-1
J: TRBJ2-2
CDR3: ASMDTGELF

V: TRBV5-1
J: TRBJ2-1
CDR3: ASSLGSQNNEQF

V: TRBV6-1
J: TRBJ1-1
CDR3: ASSDPYRGNTEAF

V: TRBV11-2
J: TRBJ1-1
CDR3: ASSSRGKGLGTEAF

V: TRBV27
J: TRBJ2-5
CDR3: ASSFLLGETQY

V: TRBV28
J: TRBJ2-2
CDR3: ASSLALGLNTVRTGELF

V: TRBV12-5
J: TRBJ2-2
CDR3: ASGYEELF

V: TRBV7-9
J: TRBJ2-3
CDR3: ASSIAGSTDTQY

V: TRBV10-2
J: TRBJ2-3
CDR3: ASSSAGGLKATQY

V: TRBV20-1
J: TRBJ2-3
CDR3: SYSSGRQDTQY

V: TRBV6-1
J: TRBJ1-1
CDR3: ASRYRDATEAF

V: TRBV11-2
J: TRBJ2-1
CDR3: ASSLSLAGGPV

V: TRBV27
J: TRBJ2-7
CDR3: ASSFWAGGSGEQY

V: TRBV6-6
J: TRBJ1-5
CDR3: ASSTGQGDQPQH

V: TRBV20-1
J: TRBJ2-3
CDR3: SASRQNTQY

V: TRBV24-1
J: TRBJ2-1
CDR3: ATQVADKGEQF

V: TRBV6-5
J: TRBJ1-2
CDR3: ASSYAPKAPDNYGYT

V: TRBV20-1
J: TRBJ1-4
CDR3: SARSPGAAEKLF

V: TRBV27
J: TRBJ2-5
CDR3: ATGTGLETQY

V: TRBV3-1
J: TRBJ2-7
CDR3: ASSQGRQAAEQY

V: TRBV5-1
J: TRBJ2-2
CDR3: ASSFEGSTGELF

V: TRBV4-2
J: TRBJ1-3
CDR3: ASSQQISGNTIY

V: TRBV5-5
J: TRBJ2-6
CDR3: ASSTGTGGVLESGANVLT

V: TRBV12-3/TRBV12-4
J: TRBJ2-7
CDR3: ASRQAGTSHEQY

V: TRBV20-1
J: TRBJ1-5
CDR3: SARGTGGLHPVSGGYQPQH

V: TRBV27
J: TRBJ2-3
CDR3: ASSLGASTDTQY

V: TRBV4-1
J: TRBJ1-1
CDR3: ASSQVFGVRNTEAF

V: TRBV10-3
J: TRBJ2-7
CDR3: AISESMGYEQY

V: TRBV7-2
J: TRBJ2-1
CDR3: ASSFFHPPAERPDSYNEQF

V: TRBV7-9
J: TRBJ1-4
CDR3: ASSFDVTVTNEKLF

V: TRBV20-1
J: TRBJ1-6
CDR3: SARVGGRNNSPLH

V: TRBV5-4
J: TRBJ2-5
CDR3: ASSSPTNAETQY

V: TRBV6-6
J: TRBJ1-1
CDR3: ASTEGLKNTEAF

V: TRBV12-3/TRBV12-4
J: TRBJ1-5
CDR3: ASSRPLDGGRQPNQPQH

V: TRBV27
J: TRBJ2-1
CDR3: ASSPMTGGNEQF

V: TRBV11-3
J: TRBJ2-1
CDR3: ASSFPGKNEQF

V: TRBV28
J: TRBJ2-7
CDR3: ASRQGVGEQY

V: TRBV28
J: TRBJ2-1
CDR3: ASRAQLAGPFNEQF

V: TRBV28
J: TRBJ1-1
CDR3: ASSFPLREGAAF